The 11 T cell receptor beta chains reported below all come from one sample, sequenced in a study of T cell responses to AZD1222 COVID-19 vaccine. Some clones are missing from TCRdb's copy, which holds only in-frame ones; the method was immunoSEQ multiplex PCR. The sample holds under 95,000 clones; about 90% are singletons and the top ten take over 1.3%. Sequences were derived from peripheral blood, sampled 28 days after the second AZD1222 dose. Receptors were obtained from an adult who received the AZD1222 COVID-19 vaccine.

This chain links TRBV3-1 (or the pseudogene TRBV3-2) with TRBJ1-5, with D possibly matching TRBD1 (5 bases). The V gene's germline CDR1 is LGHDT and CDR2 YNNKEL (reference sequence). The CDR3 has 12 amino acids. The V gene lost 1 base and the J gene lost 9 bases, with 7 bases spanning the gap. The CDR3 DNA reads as TGTGCCAGCAGCCAAGCTGACAGGCCCCAGCATTTT. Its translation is CASSQADRPQHF.

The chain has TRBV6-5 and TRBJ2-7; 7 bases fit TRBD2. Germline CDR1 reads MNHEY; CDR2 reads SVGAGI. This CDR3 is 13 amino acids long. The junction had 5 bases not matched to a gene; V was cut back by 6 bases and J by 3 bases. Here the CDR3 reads CASRSGTYYEQYF. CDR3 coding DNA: TGTGCCAGCAGGAGCGGGACTTACTACGAGCAGTACTTC.

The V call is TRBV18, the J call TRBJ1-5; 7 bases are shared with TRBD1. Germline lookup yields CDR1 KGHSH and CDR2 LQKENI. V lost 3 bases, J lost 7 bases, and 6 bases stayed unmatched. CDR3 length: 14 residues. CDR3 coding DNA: TGTGCCAGCTCACCTCGACAGGGCGGGCAGCCCCAGCATTTT. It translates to CASSPRQGGQPQHF.

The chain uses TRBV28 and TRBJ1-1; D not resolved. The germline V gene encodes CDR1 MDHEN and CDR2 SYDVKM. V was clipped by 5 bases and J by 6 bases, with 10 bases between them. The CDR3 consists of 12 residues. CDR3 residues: CASSPQASEAFF. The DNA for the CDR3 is TGTGCCAGCAGTCCTCAGGCTTCTGAAGCTTTCTTT. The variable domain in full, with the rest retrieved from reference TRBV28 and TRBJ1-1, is DVKVTQSSRYLVKRTGEKVFLECVQDMDHENMFWYRQDPGLGLRLIYFSYDVKMKEKGDIPEGYSVSREKKERFSLILESASTNQTSMYLCASSPQASEAFFGQGTRLTVV.

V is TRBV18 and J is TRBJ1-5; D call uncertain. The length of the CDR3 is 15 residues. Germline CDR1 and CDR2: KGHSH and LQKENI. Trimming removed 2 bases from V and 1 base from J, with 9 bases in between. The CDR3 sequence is CASSPADGSNQPQHF. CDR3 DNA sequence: TGTGCCAGCTCACCAGCGGATGGGAGCAATCAGCCCCAGCATTTT.

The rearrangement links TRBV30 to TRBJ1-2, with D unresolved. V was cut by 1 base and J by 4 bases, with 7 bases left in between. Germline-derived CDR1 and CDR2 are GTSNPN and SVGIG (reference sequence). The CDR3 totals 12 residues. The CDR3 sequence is CAWSGALYGYTF. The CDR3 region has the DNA TGTGCCTGGAGTGGGGCTCTCTATGGCTACACCTTC. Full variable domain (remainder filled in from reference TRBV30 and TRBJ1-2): SQTIHQWPATLVQPVGSPLSLECTVEGTSNPNLYWYRQAAGRGLQLLFYSVGIGQISSEVPQNLSASRPQDRQFILSSKKLLLSDSGFYLCAWSGALYGYTFGSGTRLTVV.

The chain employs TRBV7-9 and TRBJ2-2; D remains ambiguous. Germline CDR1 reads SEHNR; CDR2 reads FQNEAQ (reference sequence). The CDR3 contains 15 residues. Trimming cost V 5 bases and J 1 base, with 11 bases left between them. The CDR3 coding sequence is TGTGCCAGCAGCCTATTAGGGCAGAACACCGGGGAGCTGTTTTTT. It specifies CASSLLGQNTGELFF.

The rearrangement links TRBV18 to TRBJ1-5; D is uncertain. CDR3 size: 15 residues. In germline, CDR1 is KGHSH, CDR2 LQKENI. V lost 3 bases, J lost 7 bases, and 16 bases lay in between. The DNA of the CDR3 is TGTGCCAGCTCACCTCAGTTCGGCGTTGAGCAGCCCCAGCATTTT. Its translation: CASSPQFGVEQPQHF. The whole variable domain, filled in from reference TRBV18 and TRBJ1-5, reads NAGVMQNPRHLVRRRGQEARLRCSPMKGHSHVYWYRQLPEEGLKFMVYLQKENIIDESGMPKERFSAEFPKEGPSILRIQQVVRGDSAAYFCASSPQFGVEQPQHFGDGTRLSIL.

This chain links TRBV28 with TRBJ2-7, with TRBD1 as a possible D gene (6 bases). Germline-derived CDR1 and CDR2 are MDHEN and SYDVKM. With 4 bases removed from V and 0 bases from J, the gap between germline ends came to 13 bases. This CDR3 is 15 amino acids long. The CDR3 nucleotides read TGTGCCAGCAGTTCCCCAGTGGACAGCTCCTACGAGCAGTACTTC. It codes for CASSSPVDSSYEQYF.

CDR3 region: CASSALVMSGGAHIQYF. The CDR3 bases are TGCGCCAGCAGCGCCCTCGTGATGTCAGGGGGCGCGCACATTCAGTACTTC. The chain joins TRBV5-1 to TRBJ2-4; 8 bases line up with TRBD1. Germline CDR1 reads SGHRS; CDR2 reads YFSETQ. The CDR3 loop spans 17 amino acids. V shed 4 bases and J 8 bases; nucleotides not matched to a gene: 17. The complete variable domain, with remaining parts taken from reference TRBV5-1 and TRBJ2-4, reads KAGVTQTPRYLIKTRGQQVTLSCSPISGHRSVSWYQQTPGQGLQFLFEYFSETQRNKGNFPGRFSGRQFSNSRSEMNVSTLELGDSALYLCASSALVMSGGAHIQYFGAGTRLSVL.

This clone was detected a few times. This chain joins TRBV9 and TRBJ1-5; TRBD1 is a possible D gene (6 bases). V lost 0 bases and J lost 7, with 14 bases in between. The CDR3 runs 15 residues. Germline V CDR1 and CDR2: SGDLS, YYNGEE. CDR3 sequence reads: CASSVEGVGGQPQHF. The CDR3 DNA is TGTGCCAGCAGCGTAGAAGGGGTAGGGGGACAGCCCCAGCATTTT.